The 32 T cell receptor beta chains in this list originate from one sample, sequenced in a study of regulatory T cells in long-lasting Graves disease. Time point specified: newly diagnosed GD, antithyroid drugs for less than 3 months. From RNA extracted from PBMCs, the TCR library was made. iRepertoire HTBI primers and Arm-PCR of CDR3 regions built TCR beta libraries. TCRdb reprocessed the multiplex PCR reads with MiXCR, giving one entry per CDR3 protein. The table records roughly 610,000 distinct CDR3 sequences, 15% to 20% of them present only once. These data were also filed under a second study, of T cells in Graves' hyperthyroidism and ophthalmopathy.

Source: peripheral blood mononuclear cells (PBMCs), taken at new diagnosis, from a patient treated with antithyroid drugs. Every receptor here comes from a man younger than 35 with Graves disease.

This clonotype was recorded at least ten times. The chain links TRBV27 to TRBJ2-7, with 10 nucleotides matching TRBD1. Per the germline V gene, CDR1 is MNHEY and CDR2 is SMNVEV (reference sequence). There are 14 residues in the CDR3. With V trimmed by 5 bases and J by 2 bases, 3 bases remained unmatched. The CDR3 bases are TGTGCCAGCAGTATGGGACAGGGGCCCTACGAGCAGTACTTC. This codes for CASSMGQGPYEQYF.

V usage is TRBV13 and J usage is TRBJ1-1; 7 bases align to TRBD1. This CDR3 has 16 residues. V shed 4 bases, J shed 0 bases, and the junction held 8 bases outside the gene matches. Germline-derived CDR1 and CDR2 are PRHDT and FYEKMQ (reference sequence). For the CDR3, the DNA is TGTGCCAGCAGCTCCCTGGACAGGCTAATGAACACTGAAGCTTTCTTT. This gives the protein CASSSLDRLMNTEAFF. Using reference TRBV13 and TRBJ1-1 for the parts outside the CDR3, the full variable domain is AAGVIQSPRHLIKEKRETATLKCYPIPRHDTVYWYQQGPGQDPQFLISFYEKMQSDKGSIPDRFSAQQFSDYHSELNMSSLELGDSALYFCASSSLDRLMNTEAFFGQGTRLTVV.

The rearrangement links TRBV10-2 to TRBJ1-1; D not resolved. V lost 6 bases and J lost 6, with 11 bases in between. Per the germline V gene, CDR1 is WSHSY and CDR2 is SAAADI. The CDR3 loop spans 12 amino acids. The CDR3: CASRQTVSEAFF. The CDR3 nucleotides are TGCGCCAGCAGACAGACGGTGTCTGAAGCTTTCTTT.

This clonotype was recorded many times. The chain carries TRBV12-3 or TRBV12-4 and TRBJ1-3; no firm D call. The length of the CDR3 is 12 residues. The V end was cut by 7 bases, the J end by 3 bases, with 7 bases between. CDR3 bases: TGTGCCAGCACCATATATGGAAACACCATATATTTT. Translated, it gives CASTIYGNTIYF.

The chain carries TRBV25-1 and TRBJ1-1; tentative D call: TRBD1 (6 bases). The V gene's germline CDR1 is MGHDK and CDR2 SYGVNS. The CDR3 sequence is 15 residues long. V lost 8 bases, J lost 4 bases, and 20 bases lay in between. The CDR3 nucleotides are TGTGCCAGCTGTAGAGCAGGGGCCCAAACCACTGAAGCTTTCTTT. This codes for CASCRAGAQTTEAFF.

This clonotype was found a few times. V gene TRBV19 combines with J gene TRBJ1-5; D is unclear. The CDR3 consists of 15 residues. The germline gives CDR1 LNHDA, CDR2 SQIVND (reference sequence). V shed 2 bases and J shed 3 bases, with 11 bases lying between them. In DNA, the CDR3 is TGTGCCAGTAGTATACACGGTCTCCCCAATCAGCCCCAGCATTTT. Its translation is CASSIHGLPNQPQHF.

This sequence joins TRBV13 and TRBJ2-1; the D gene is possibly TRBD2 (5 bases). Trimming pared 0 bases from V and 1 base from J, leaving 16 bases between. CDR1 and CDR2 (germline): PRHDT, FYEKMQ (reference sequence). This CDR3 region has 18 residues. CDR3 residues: CASSLGGFKAVSYNEQFF. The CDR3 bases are TGTGCCAGCAGCTTAGGAGGCTTCAAAGCGGTATCCTACAATGAGCAGTTCTTC.

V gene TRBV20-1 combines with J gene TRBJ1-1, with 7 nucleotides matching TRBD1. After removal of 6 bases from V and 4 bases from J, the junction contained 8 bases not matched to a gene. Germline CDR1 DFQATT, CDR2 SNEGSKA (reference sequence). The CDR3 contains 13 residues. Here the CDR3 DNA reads TGCAGTGCAAAAGACAGGGCGATCACTGAAGCTTTCTTT. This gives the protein CSAKDRAITEAFF.

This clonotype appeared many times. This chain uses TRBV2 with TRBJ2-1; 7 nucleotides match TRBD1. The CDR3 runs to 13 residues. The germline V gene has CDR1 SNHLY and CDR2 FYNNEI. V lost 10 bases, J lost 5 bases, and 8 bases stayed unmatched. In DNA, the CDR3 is TGTGCCACCCAGGGGGTAGGGGACAATGAGCAGTTCTTC. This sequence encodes CATQGVGDNEQFF.

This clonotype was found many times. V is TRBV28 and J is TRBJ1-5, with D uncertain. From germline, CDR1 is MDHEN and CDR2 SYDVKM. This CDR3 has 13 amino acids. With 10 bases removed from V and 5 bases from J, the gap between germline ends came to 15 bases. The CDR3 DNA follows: TGTGCCACCCAGCGCATAGCCTATCAGCCCCAGCATTTT. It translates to CATQRIAYQPQHF.

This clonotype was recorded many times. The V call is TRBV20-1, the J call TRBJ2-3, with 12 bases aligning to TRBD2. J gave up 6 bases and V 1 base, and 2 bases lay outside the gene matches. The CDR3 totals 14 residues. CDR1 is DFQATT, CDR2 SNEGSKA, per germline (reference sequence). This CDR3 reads CSARGLAGGDTQYF. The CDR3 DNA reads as TGCAGTGCTAGAGGGCTAGCGGGAGGGGATACGCAGTATTTT.

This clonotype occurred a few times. Here the CDR3 DNA reads TGTGCCATCGAACCGGGACACCAGTACAATGAGCAGTTCTTC. It yields the protein CAIEPGHQYNEQFF. This chain connects TRBV10-3 to TRBJ2-1; a possible D gene is TRBD1 (6 bases). The germline CDR1 and CDR2 sequences are ENHRY and SYGVKD. Deletions cut 8 bases from V and 4 bases from J, with 15 bases between. The CDR3 totals 14 residues.

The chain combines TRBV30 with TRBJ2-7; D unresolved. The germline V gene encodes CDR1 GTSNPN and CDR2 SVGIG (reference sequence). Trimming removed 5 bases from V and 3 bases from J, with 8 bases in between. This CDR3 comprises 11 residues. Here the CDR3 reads CAWGESYEQYF. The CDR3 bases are TGTGCCTGGGGTGAGAGCTACGAGCAGTACTTC.

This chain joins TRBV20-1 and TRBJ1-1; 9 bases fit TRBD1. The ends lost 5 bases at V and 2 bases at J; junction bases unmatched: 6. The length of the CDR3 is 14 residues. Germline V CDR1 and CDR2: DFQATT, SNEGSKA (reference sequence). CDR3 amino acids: CSAVQGARNTEAFF. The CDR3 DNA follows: TGCAGTGCTGTACAGGGGGCTAGAAACACTGAAGCTTTCTTT.

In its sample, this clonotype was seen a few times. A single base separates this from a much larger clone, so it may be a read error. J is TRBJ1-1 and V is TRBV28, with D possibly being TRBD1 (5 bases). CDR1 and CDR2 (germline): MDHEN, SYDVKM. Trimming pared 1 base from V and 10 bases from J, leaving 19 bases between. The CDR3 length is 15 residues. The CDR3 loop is CASSLSDRAAGGAFF. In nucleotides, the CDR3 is TGTGCCAGCAGTTTATCCGACAGAGCGGCGGGTGGAGCTTTCTTT.

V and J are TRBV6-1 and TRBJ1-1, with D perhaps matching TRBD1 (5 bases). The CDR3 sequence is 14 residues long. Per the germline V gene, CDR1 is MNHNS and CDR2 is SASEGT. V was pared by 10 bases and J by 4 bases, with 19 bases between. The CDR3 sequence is CATRDRFLGTEAFF. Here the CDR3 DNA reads TGTGCCACCCGGGACCGATTTTTGGGCACTGAAGCTTTCTTT.

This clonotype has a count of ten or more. DNA for the CDR3: TGCGCCAGCAGCTTGGGTGAAGGGGGCACTGAAGCTTTCTTT. Its translation: CASSLGEGGTEAFF. This chain connects TRBV5-1 to TRBJ1-1; perhaps TRBD1 as D (6 bases). The CDR3 spans 14 residues. Germline loops: CDR1 SGHRS, CDR2 YFSETQ. Trimming shortened V by 0 bases and J by 4 bases, and 10 bases separated the two germline ends.

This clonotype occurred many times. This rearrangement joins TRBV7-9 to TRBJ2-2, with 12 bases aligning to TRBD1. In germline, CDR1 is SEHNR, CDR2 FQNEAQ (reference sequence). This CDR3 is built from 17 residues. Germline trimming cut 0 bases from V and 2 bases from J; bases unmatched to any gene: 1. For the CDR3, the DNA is TGTGCCAGCAGCTTAGCGGGACAGGGGGCAAACACCGGGGAGCTGTTTTTT. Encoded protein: CASSLAGQGANTGELFF.

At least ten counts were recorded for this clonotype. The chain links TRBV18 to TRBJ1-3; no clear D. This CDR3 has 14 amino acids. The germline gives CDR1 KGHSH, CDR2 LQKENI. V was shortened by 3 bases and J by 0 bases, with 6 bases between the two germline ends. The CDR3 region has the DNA TGTGCCAGCTCACCGCAAAGCTCTGGAAACACCATATATTTT. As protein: CASSPQSSGNTIYF. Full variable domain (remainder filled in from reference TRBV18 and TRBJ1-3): NAGVMQNPRHLVRRRGQEARLRCSPMKGHSHVYWYRQLPEEGLKFMVYLQKENIIDESGMPKERFSAEFPKEGPSILRIQQVVRGDSAAYFCASSPQSSGNTIYFGEGSWLTVV.

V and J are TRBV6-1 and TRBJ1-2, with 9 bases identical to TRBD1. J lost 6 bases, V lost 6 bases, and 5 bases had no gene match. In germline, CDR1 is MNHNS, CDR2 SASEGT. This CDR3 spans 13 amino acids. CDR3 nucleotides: TGTGCCAGCAGGGTAGGACAGGGGAATGGCTACACCTTC. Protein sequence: CASRVGQGNGYTF.

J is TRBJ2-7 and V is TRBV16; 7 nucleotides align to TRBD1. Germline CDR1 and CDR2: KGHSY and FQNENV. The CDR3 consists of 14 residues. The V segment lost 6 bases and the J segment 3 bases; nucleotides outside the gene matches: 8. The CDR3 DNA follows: TGTGCCAGCAGTAAGGGGGCGGAGAGCTACGAGCAGTACTTC. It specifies CASSKGAESYEQYF.

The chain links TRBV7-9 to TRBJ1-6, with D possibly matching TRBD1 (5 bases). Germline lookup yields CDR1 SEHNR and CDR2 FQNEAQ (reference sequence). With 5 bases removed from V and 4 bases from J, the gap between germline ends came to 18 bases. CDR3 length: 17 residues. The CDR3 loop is CASSPRDSLIYNSPLHF. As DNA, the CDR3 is TGTGCCAGCAGCCCCCGAGACAGCCTTATTTATAATTCACCCCTCCACTTT.

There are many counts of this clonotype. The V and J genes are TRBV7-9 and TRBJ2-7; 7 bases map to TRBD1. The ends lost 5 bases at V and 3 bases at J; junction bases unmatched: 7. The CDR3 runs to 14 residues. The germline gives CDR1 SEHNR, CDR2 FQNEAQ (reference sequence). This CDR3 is CASSGGQQLYEQYF. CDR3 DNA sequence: TGTGCCAGCAGCGGGGGACAGCAACTCTACGAGCAGTACTTC.

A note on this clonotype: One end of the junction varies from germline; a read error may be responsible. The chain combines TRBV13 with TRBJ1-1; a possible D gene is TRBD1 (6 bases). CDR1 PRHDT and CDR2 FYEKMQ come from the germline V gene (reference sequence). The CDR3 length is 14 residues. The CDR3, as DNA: TGTGCCAGCAGAAGGGGGGGGATGGGAACTGAAGCTATCTTT. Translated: CASRRGGMGTEAIF.

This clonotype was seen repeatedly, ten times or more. CDR3 coding DNA: TGTGCCAGCAGCTCCGACAGTGAAGAGACCCAGTACTTC. As protein: CASSSDSEETQYF. The V gene is TRBV11-3, the J gene TRBJ2-5, with a tentative D call TRBD1 (5 bases). CDR3 length: 13 residues. Between the trimmed V and J ends, which lost 4 bases and 3 bases, there was a span of 9 bases. CDR1 is SGHNT and CDR2 is YENEEA in the germline V gene.

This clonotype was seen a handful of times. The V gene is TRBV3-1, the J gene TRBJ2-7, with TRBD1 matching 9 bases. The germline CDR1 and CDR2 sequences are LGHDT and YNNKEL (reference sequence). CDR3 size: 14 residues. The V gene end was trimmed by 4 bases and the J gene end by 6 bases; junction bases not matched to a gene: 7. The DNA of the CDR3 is TGTGCCAGCAGCCTGACAGGGGGTCCCCTCGAGCAGTACTTC. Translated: CASSLTGGPLEQYF.

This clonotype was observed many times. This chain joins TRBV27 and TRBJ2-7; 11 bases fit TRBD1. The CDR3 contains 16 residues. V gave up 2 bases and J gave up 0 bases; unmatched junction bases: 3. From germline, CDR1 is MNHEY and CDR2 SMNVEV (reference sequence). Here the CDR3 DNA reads TGTGCCAGCAGTTTAGGGGGGACAGGGGGCTCCTACGAGCAGTACTTC. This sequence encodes CASSLGGTGGSYEQYF.

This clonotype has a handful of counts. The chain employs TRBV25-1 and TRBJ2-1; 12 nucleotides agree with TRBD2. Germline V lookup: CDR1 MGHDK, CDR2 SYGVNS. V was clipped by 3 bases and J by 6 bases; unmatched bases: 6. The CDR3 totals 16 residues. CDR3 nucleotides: TGTGCCAGCAGTGACCCTAGCGGGAGGGTGCTCAATGAGCAGTTCTTC. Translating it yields CASSDPSGRVLNEQFF.

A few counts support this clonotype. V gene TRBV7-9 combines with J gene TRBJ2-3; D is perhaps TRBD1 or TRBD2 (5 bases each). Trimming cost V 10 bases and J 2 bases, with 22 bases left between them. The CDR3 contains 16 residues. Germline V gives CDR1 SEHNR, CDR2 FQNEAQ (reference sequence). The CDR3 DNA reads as TGTGCCAACACCGAAGGGTTCGGGGCCTCCACAGATACGCAGTATTTT. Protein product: CANTEGFGASTDTQYF.

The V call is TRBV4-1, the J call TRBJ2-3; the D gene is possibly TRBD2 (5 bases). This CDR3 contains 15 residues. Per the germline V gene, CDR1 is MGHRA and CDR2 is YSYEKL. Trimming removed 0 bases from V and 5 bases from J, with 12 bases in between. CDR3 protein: CASSQESAGGDTQYF. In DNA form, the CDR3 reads TGCGCCAGCAGCCAAGAGTCGGCAGGAGGAGATACGCAGTATTTT.

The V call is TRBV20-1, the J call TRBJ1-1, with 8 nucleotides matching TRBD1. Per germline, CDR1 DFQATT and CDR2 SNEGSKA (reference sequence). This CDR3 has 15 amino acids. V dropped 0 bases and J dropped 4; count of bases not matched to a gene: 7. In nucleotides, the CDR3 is TGCAGTGCTAGAGATAGTCAGGGGGCGGGCACTGAAGCTTTCTTT. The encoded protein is CSARDSQGAGTEAFF.

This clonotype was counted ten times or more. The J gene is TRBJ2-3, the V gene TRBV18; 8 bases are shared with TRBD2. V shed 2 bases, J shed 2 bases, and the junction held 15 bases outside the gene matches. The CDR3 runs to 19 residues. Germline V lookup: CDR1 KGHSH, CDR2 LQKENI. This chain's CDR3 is CASSPFVSGLAGDTDTQYF. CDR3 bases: TGTGCCAGCTCACCATTCGTGTCCGGGCTAGCGGGCGACACAGATACGCAGTATTTT.